This T cell receptor beta chain was identified in a study of blood T cell repertoires in COVID-19. Across the whole study: Material from acute and convalescent COVID-19 was sourced from the United States, Italy and Spain. T cells, B-cell-depleted T cells, or PBMCs supplied cDNA or gDNA.

Sequencing was performed with immunoSEQ multiplex PCR; in TCRdb, only in-frame clones are kept and a portion is missing. The sample includes about 150,000 clones, roughly 87% of them seen just once. Cohorts were determined from participant-reported clinical history. A COVID-19 case was met by exposed participants within 2 weeks before study entry. The CDR3 has 14 residues. Trimming took off 3 bases at V and 11 bases at J, with 19 bases between the two ends. CDR1 SEHNR and CDR2 FQNEAQ come from the germline V gene (reference sequence). The chain couples TRBV7-9 to TRBJ1-1; perhaps TRBD1 as D (6 bases). The TCR originated in a woman aged 40 to 55 who had been exposed to COVID-19. The specimen was PBMCs or T cells enriched from blood (not recorded which). In DNA, the CDR3 is TGTGCCAGCAGCTTGGGCGGGGAACAGGGAGGGGCTTTCTTT. It encodes CASSLGGEQGGAFF.